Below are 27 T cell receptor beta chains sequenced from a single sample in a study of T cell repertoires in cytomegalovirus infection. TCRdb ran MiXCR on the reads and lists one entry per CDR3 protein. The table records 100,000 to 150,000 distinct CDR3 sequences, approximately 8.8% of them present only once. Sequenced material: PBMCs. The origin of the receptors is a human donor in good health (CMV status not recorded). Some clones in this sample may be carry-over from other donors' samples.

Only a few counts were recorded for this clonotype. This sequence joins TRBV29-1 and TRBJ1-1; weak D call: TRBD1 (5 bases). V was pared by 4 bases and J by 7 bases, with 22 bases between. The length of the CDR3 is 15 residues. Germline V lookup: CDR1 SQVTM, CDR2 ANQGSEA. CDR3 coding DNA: TGCAGCGTTGGGGGCCGAAGTGAGTGGTTTGGTGAAGCTTTCTTT. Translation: CSVGGRSEWFGEAFF.

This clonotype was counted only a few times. The CDR3 sequence: CASSAQDGAYNSPLHF. In DNA, the CDR3 is TGTGCCAGCAGTGCTCAAGACGGAGCCTATAATTCACCCCTCCACTTT. The chain combines TRBV2 with TRBJ1-6, with D unresolved. This CDR3 is 16 amino acids long. V was clipped by 4 bases and J by 2 bases, with 12 bases between them. The germline gives CDR1 SNHLY, CDR2 FYNNEI. Combining the CDR3 with reference TRBV2 and TRBJ1-6 gives the whole variable domain EPEVTQTPSHQVTQMGQEVILRCVPISNHLYFYWYRQILGQKVEFLVSFYNNEISEKSEIFDDQFSVERPDGSNFTLKIRSTKLEDSAMYFCASSAQDGAYNSPLHFGNGTRLTVT.

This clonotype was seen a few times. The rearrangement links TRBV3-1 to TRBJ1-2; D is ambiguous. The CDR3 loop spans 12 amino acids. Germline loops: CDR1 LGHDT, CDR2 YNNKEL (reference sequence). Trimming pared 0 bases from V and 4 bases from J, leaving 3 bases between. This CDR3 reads CASSQEGYGYTF. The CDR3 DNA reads TGTGCCAGCAGCCAAGAGGGCTATGGCTACACCTTC.

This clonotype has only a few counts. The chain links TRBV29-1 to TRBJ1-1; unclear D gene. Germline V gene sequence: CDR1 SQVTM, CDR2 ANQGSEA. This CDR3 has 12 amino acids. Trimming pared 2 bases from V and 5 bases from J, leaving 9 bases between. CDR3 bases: TGCAGCGTTGAACGGGGTAGTACTGAAGCTTTCTTT. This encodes CSVERGSTEAFF.

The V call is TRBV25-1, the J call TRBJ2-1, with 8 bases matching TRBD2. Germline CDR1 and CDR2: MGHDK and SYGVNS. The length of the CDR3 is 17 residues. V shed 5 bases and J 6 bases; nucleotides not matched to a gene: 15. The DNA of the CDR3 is TGTGCCAGCAGTTTACTCGGGGGGGCCCTGCGAGGCAATGAGCAGTTCTTC. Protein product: CASSLLGGALRGNEQFF.

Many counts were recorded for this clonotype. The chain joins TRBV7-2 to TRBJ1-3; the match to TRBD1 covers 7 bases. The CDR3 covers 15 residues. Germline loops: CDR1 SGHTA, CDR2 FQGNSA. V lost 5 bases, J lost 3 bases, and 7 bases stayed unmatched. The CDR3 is CASSPGTAYGNTIYF. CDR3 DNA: TGTGCCAGCAGCCCCGGGACAGCTTATGGAAACACCATATATTTT.

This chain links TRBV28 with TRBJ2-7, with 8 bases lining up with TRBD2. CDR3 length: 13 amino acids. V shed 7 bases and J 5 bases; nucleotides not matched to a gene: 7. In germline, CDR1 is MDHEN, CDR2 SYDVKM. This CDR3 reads CASITRGGNEQYF. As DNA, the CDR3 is TGTGCCAGCATAACTCGGGGGGGCAACGAGCAGTACTTC.

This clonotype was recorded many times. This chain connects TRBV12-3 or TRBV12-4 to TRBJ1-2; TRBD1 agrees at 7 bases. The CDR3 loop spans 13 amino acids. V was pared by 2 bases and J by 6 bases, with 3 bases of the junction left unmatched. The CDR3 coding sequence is TGTGCCAGCAGTTTAAGGGGGCTCCATGGCTACACCTTC. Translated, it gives CASSLRGLHGYTF.

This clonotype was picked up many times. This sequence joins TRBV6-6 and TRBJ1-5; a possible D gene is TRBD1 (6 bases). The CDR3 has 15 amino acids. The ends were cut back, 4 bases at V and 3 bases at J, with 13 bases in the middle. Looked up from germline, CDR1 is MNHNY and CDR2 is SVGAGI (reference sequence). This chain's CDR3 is CASSSPRGANQPQHF. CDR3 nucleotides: TGTGCCAGCAGTTCCCCGAGGGGGGCCAATCAGCCCCAGCATTTT.

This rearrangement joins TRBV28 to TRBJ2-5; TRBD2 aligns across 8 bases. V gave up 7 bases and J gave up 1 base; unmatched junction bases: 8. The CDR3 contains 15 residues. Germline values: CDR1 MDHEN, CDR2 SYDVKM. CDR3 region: CASTPLRGAQETQYF. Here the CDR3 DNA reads TGTGCCAGCACCCCGCTGCGGGGGGCCCAAGAGACCCAGTACTTC.

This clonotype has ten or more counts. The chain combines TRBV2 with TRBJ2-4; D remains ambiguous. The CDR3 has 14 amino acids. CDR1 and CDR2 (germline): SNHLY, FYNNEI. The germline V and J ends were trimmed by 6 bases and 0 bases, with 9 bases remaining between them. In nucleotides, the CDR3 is TGTGCCAGCAGCGGATCAGTAGCCAAAAACATTCAGTACTTC. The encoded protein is CASSGSVAKNIQYF.

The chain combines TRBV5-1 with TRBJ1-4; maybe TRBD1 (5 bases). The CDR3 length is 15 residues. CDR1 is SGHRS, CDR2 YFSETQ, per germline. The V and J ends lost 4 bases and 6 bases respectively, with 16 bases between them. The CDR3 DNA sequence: TGCGCCAGCAGCATCGGACATTCCGCCGATGAAAAACTGTTTTTT. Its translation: CASSIGHSADEKLFF.

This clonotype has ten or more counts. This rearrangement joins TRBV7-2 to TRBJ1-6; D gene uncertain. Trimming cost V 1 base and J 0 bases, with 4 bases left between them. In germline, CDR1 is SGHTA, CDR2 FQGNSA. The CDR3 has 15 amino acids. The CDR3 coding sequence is TGTGCCAGCAGCTTAGGTAGCTCCTATAATTCACCCCTCCACTTT. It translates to CASSLGSSYNSPLHF.

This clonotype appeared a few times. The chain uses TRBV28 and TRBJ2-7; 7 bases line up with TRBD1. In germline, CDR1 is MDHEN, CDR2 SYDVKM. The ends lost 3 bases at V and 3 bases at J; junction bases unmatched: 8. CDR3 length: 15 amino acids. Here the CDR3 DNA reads TGTGCCAGCAGTTTGGGGACAGTCCTTATCTACGAGCAGTACTTC. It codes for CASSLGTVLIYEQYF.

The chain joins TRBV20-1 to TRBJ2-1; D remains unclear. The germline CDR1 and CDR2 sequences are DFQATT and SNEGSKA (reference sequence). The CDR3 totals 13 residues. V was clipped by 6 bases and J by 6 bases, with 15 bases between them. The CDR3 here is CSAIDPKRNEQFF. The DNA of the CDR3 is TGCAGTGCAATAGACCCGAAGCGCAATGAGCAGTTCTTC.

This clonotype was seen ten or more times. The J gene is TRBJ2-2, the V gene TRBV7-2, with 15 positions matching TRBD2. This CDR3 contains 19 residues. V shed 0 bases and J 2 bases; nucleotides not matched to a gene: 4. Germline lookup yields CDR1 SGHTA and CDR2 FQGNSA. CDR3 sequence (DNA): TGTGCCAGCAGCTTAGCCGGACTAGCGGGGGGGCCTAACACCGGGGAGCTGTTTTTT. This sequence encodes CASSLAGLAGGPNTGELFF.

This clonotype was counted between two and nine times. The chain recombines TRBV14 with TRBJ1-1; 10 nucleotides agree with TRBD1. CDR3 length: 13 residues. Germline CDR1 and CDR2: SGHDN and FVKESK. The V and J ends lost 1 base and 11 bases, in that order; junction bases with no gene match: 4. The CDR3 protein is CASSQVGQGIAFF. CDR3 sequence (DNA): TGTGCCAGCAGCCAAGTGGGACAGGGGATCGCTTTCTTT.

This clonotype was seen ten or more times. The CDR3 sequence is CASSLRVGTHEQYF. DNA for the CDR3: TGTGCCAGCAGCCTAAGGGTTGGTACACACGAGCAGTACTTC. V usage is TRBV7-2 and J usage is TRBJ2-7; D not certain. CDR3 size: 14 residues. Trimming left V 5 bases short and J 5 bases short, with 16 bases between. CDR1 and CDR2 from the germline V gene are SGHTA and FQGNSA.

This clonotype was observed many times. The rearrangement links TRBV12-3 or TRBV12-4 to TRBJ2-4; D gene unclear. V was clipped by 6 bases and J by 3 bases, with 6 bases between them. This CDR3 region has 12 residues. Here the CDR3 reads CASSPDKNIQYF. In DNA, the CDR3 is TGTGCCAGCAGCCCCGACAAAAACATTCAGTACTTC.

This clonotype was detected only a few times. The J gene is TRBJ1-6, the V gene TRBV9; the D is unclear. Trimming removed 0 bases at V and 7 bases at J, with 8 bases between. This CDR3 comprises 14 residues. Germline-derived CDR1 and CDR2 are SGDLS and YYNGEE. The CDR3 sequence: CASSVATGNSPLHF. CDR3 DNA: TGTGCCAGCAGCGTAGCTACCGGAAATTCACCCCTCCACTTT.

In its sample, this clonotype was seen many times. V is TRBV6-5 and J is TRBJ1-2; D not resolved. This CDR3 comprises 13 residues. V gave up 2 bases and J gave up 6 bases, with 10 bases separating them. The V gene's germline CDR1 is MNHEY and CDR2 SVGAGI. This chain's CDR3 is CASSYDPEDGYTF. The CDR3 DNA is TGTGCCAGCAGTTACGACCCGGAGGATGGCTACACCTTC.

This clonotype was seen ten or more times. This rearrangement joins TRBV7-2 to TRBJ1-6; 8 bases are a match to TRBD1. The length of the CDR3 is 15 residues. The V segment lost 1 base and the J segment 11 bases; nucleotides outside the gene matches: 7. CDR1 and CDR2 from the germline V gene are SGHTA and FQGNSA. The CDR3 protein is CASSLEGAGGPPLHF. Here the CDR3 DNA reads TGTGCCAGCAGCTTAGAGGGCGCAGGGGGCCCACCCCTCCACTTT.

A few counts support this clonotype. The CDR3 bases are TGCAGTGCTATTTCAGTTTTCGGGCAGTTCTTC. Its translation is CSAISVFGQFF. This chain connects TRBV20-1 to TRBJ2-1; D is uncertain. The length of the CDR3 is 11 residues. Germline-derived CDR1 and CDR2 are DFQATT and SNEGSKA (reference sequence). V was trimmed by 4 bases and J by 12 bases, leaving 13 bases between them.

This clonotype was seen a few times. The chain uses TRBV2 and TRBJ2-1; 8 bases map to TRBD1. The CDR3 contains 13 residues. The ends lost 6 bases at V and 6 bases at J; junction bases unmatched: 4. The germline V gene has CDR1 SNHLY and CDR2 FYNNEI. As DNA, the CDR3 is TGTGCCAGCAGCAGGACAGGGATCAATGAGCAGTTCTTC. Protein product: CASSRTGINEQFF.

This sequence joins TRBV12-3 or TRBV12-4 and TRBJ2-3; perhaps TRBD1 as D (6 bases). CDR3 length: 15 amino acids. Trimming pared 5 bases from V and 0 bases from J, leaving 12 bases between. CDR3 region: CASSPRGASTDTQYF. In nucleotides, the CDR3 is TGTGCCAGCAGTCCCAGGGGAGCTAGCACAGATACGCAGTATTTT.

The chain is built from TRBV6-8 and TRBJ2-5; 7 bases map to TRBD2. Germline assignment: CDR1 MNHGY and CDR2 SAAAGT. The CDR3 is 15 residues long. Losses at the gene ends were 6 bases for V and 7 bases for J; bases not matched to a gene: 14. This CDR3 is CASRHGVAGSGTQYF. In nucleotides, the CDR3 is TGTGCCAGCAGACACGGAGTAGCGGGCTCGGGGACCCAGTACTTC.

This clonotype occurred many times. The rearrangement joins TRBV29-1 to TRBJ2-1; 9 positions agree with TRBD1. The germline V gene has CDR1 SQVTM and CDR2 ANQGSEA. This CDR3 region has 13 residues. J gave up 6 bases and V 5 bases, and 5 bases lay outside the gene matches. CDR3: CSVSGQGFNEQFF. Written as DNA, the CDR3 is TGCAGCGTTTCGGGACAGGGCTTCAATGAGCAGTTCTTC.